The next 29 T cell receptor beta chains were all read from a single sample in a study of technical replicates of blood from a few donors (dated by TCRdb to the late 2010s). Library preparation employed the immunoSEQ multiplex PCR assay. TCRdb obtained this table from immuneACCESS and retained in-frame rearrangements with V and J assigned. These tables miss some clones; where compared with another copy, unresolved V genes account for less than half of the shortfall, and the remainder is unexplained. This sample lists some 94,000 clones; about 95% were detected once. The top ten constitute around 0.33% of the sample. Sequencing was carried out using T cells isolated from PBMCs. The receptors come from a human donor in good health.

V usage is TRBV5-4 and J usage is TRBJ1-1; 11 positions agree with TRBD1. CDR1 is SGHNT, CDR2 YYREEE, per germline (reference sequence). After removal of 4 bases from V and 6 bases from J, the junction contained 5 bases not matched to a gene. This CDR3 has 14 amino acids. CDR3 region: CASSPGTGGSEAFF. The DNA for the CDR3 is TGTGCCAGCAGCCCCGGGACAGGGGGTTCTGAAGCTTTCTTT.

The J gene is TRBJ2-2, the V gene TRBV10-3; D remains ambiguous. The CDR3 loop spans 11 amino acids. Looked up from germline, CDR1 is ENHRY and CDR2 is SYGVKD. Trimming left V 5 bases short and J 6 bases short, with 4 bases between. The DNA for the CDR3 is TGTGCCATCAGTTCTGCCGGGGAGCTGTTTTTT. The encoded protein is CAISSAGELFF.

V is TRBV28 and J is TRBJ2-5; possibly TRBD1 for D (5 bases). Germline V CDR1 and CDR2: MDHEN, SYDVKM. The CDR3 extends over 16 amino acids. The V end lost 2 bases, the J end lost 2 bases, and 15 bases lay between the germline ends. The CDR3 DNA reads as TGTGCCAGCAGTTTAGGAGCAGGTTACAGGCAAGAGACCCAGTACTTC. Translation gives CASSLGAGYRQETQYF.

In this sample, this clone turned up once. One end of the junction is discordant with germline, which a read error may explain. The chain uses TRBV28 and TRBJ1-1, with 8 bases that match TRBD1. The CDR3 totals 11 residues. Germline V gene lookup returns CDR1 MDHEN and CDR2 SYDVKM. The CDR3 coding sequence is TGTGCCAGCAGGACTCAGGGGGCAATCGGGTTT. It yields the protein CASRTQGAIGF.

This chain uses TRBV21-1 with TRBJ2-7; TRBD2 is taken as the D call from the table, unchecked against the DNA. TRBV21-1 represents a pseudogene. This CDR3 contains 15 residues. CDR3 sequence: CASTPRGLAGGEQYF. CDR3 DNA: TGTGCCAGCACCCCTAGGGGGCTAGCGGGAGGCGAGCAGTACTTC.

The V and J genes are TRBV9 and TRBJ1-5, with unresolved D. Germline V gene lookup returns CDR1 SGDLS and CDR2 YYNGEE. V was pared by 4 bases and J by 3 bases, with 11 bases between. The CDR3 has 14 amino acids. DNA of the CDR3: TGTGCCAGCAGCCCAGCGGGGAACAATCAGCCCCAGCATTTT. Protein: CASSPAGNNQPQHF.

The gene calls are TRBV6-1 and TRBJ2-7; tentative D call: TRBD1 (5 bases). This CDR3 contains 15 residues. The V gene's germline CDR1 is MNHNS and CDR2 SASEGT. With 0 bases removed from V and 3 bases from J, the gap between germline ends came to 12 bases. CDR3 residues: CASSEAWAGLYEQYF. DNA of the CDR3: TGTGCCAGCAGTGAAGCTTGGGCAGGGCTCTACGAGCAGTACTTC.

J is TRBJ2-7 and V is TRBV5-1, with unresolved D. The CDR3 is 13 residues long. Germline values: CDR1 SGHRS, CDR2 YFSETQ. Trimming removed 0 bases from V and 5 bases from J, with 9 bases in between. CDR3 bases: TGCGCCAGCAGCTTGGCCCCGGCGGACGAGCAGTACTTC. Amino acids: CASSLAPADEQYF.

V and J are TRBV19 and TRBJ2-1; D remains ambiguous. This CDR3 spans 11 amino acids. Trimming took off 5 bases at V and 4 bases at J, with 3 bases between the two ends. CDR1 is LNHDA, CDR2 SQIVND, per germline (reference sequence). In DNA form, the CDR3 reads TGTGCCAGTAGTCTGTACAATGAGCAGTTCTTC. It codes for CASSLYNEQFF.

This clone was seen a single time. V is TRBV5-4 and J is TRBJ2-3; D is perhaps TRBD1 (6 bases). V was trimmed by 6 bases and J by 0 bases, leaving 11 bases between them. The CDR3 has 14 amino acids. Germline CDR1 reads SGHNT; CDR2 reads YYREEE (reference sequence). CDR3 bases: TGTGCCAGCACGGACAGATCTAGCACAGATACGCAGTATTTT. Its translation: CASTDRSSTDTQYF.

The rearrangement uses TRBV30 and TRBJ2-7; 11 bases fit TRBD2. V was pared by 5 bases and J by 3 bases, with 3 bases of the junction left unmatched. Germline CDR1 is GTSNPN and CDR2 is SVGIG (reference sequence). This CDR3 has 13 residues. The CDR3 protein is CAWATSGNYEQYF. Written as DNA, the CDR3 is TGTGCCTGGGCGACTAGCGGGAACTACGAGCAGTACTTC.

This chain links TRBV9 with TRBJ2-3; 11 bases map to TRBD2. The CDR3 runs 17 residues. Germline V gene lookup returns CDR1 SGDLS and CDR2 YYNGEE. V dropped 4 bases and J dropped 2; count of bases not matched to a gene: 9. The CDR3 sequence: CASSPDGTSGYTDTQYF. For the CDR3, the DNA is TGTGCCAGCAGCCCAGACGGGACTAGCGGATACACAGATACGCAGTATTTT.

V gene TRBV6-5 combines with J gene TRBJ2-1; TRBD2 matches at 11 bases. The germline CDR1 and CDR2 sequences are MNHEY and SVGAGI. V dropped 7 bases and J dropped 6; count of bases not matched to a gene: 8. There are 15 residues in the CDR3. CDR3 residues: CASTQGTSGANEQFF. CDR3 coding DNA: TGTGCCAGCACCCAGGGGACTAGCGGAGCCAATGAGCAGTTCTTC.

The CDR3 loop is CASSLGLGAEQYF. The CDR3, as DNA: TGTGCCAGCAGCTTAGGGTTAGGAGCCGAGCAGTACTTC. The rearrangement links TRBV7-7 to TRBJ2-7; no firm D call. V lost 1 base and J 6 bases, leaving 10 bases between the germline ends. The CDR3 contains 13 residues. The germline CDR1 and CDR2 sequences are SSHAT and FNYEAQ (reference sequence).

The genes are TRBV4-3 and TRBJ1-1, with D unresolved. This CDR3 has 13 amino acids. Between the trimmed V and J ends, which lost 4 bases and 3 bases, there was a span of 9 bases. Germline CDR1 reads LGHNA; CDR2 reads YSLEER. The CDR3 spells CASSRRLYTEAFF. The CDR3 DNA follows: TGCGCCAGCAGCCGCCGTCTATACACTGAAGCTTTCTTT.

J is TRBJ2-3 and V is TRBV13; 16 bases are a match to TRBD2. V shed 4 bases, J shed 5 bases, and the junction held 6 bases outside the gene matches. Germline CDR1 PRHDT, CDR2 FYEKMQ (reference sequence). The CDR3 is 17 residues long. The CDR3 protein is CASSYGTSGRALDTQYF. Written as DNA, the CDR3 is TGTGCCAGCAGCTACGGGACTAGCGGGAGGGCCTTAGATACGCAGTATTTT. The whole variable domain, filled in from reference TRBV13 and TRBJ2-3, reads AAGVIQSPRHLIKEKRETATLKCYPIPRHDTVYWYQQGPGQDPQFLISFYEKMQSDKGSIPDRFSAQQFSDYHSELNMSSLELGDSALYFCASSYGTSGRALDTQYFGPGTRLTVL.

J is TRBJ1-2 and V is TRBV7-9; D may be TRBD1 (5 bases). The CDR3 is made up of 13 amino acids. From germline, CDR1 is SEHNR and CDR2 FQNEAQ (reference sequence). Trimming cost V 4 bases and J 3 bases, with 9 bases left between them. CDR3 residues: CASSSDSYYGYTF. The DNA of the CDR3 is TGTGCCAGCAGCTCAGACAGCTACTATGGCTACACCTTC.

This clone occurred a few times. This rearrangement joins TRBV27 to TRBJ2-7; unclear D gene. CDR3 size: 14 residues. V lost 10 bases and J lost 5, with 21 bases in between. The germline V gene encodes CDR1 MNHEY and CDR2 SMNVEV (reference sequence). CDR3 DNA sequence: TGTGCCACCGCCCCCTTCGTGGGCGACCACGAGCAGTACTTC. Translated: CATAPFVGDHEQYF.

This rearrangement joins TRBV28 to TRBJ2-7; D is uncertain. CDR3 length: 13 amino acids. V dropped 9 bases and J dropped 1 base, with 13 bases sitting between them. The germline V gene encodes CDR1 MDHEN and CDR2 SYDVKM. The CDR3: CASRLTESYEQYF. The CDR3 coding sequence is TGTGCCAGTCGACTGACGGAGTCCTACGAGCAGTACTTC.

The rearrangement joins TRBV5-6 to TRBJ2-7, with D perhaps TRBD2 (5 bases). Germline lookup yields CDR1 SGHDT and CDR2 YYEEEE. CDR3 size: 14 residues. V shed 4 bases and J shed 2 bases, with 13 bases lying between them. The CDR3 loop is CASSNTIGTYEQYF. The CDR3 nucleotides read TGTGCCAGCAGCAATACGATCGGGACCTACGAGCAGTACTTC.

The chain couples TRBV21-1 to TRBJ1-4. TRBV21-1 is classified as a pseudogene. This CDR3 has 14 amino acids. For the CDR3, the DNA is TGTGCCAGCAGCATCGGGACTAATAATGAAAAACTGTTTTTT. Residues: CASSIGTNNEKLFF.

This rearrangement joins TRBV5-1 to TRBJ2-1; D may be TRBD2 (6 bases). Deletions cut 0 bases from V and 1 base from J, with 8 bases between. The CDR3 has 15 residues. The germline V gene has CDR1 SGHRS and CDR2 YFSETQ. The DNA of the CDR3 is TGCGCCAGCAGCTTGGTCGGGAGTTCCTACAATGAGCAGTTCTTC. Protein: CASSLVGSSYNEQFF.

The chain is built from TRBV7-9 and TRBJ2-1; 11 nucleotides match TRBD1. V was clipped by 2 bases and J by 4 bases; unmatched bases: 4. The CDR3 is made up of 16 amino acids. From germline, CDR1 is SEHNR and CDR2 FQNEAQ (reference sequence). The CDR3 here is CASSLRTGGQYNEQFF. CDR3 in DNA: TGTGCCAGCAGCTTAAGGACAGGGGGCCAGTACAATGAGCAGTTCTTC.

The chain combines TRBV6-5 with TRBJ1-2; 7 positions match TRBD1. Germline CDR1 MNHEY, CDR2 SVGAGI. With V trimmed by 1 base and J by 7 bases, 9 bases remained unmatched. This CDR3 has 15 amino acids. As DNA, the CDR3 is TGTGCCAGCAGTTACTTTCCAGACAGGGTCAGTGGCTACACCTTC. This gives the protein CASSYFPDRVSGYTF.

This sequence joins TRBV7-9 and TRBJ2-1; 7 nucleotides line up with TRBD2. The CDR3 has 14 amino acids. V was pared by 2 bases and J by 7 bases, with 5 bases of the junction left unmatched. From germline, CDR1 is SEHNR and CDR2 FQNEAQ (reference sequence). The CDR3 region is CASSLTGRNNEQFF. Written as DNA, the CDR3 is TGTGCCAGCAGCTTAACCGGGAGGAATAATGAGCAGTTCTTC. Using reference TRBV7-9 and TRBJ2-1 for the parts outside the CDR3, the full variable domain is DTGVSQNPRHKITKRGQNVTFRCDPISEHNRLYWYRQTLGQGPEFLTYFQNEAQLEKSRLLSDRFSAERPKGSFSTLEIQRTEQGDSAMYLCASSLTGRNNEQFFGPGTRLTVL.

The chain links TRBV5-1 to TRBJ1-1, with a tentative D call TRBD1 (5 bases). The CDR3 runs 14 residues. Germline lookup yields CDR1 SGHRS and CDR2 YFSETQ. V lost 4 bases and J 3 bases, leaving 13 bases between the germline ends. The CDR3 is CASSTGGEDTEAFF. Written as DNA, the CDR3 is TGCGCCAGCAGCACGGGGGGTGAAGACACTGAAGCTTTCTTT.

The rearrangement links TRBV30 to TRBJ2-1, with 8 bases that match TRBD1. The J segment lost 10 bases and the V segment lost 4 bases, leaving 9 bases of the junction unmatched. Germline assignment: CDR1 GTSNPN and CDR2 SVGIG (reference sequence). The CDR3 spans 13 residues. For the CDR3, the DNA is TGTGCCTGGACAAGGACAGGGAACGGCGAGCAGTTCTTC. Protein: CAWTRTGNGEQFF. Complete variable domain (other parts from reference TRBV30 and TRBJ2-1): SQTIHQWPATLVQPVGSPLSLECTVEGTSNPNLYWYRQAAGRGLQLLFYSVGIGQISSEVPQNLSASRPQDRQFILSSKKLLLSDSGFYLCAWTRTGNGEQFFGPGTRLTVL.

The V call is TRBV7-9, the J call TRBJ2-1, with D maybe TRBD1 (7 bases). V lost 2 bases and J lost 5, with 16 bases in between. The CDR3 spans 16 residues. Germline lookup yields CDR1 SEHNR and CDR2 FQNEAQ (reference sequence). The CDR3 DNA follows: TGTGCCAGCAGCTTAACAGGGCAGGGGGGCGACAATGAGCAGTTCTTC. This encodes CASSLTGQGGDNEQFF.

V usage is TRBV4-2 and J usage is TRBJ2-7, with 10 bases that match TRBD2. CDR3 length: 16 amino acids. V dropped 0 bases and J dropped 0; count of bases not matched to a gene: 2. Germline V gene sequence: CDR1 LGHNA, CDR2 YNFKEQ. CDR3 DNA sequence: TGTGCCAGCAGCCAAGAGACTAGCGGGCCCTCCTACGAGCAGTACTTC. Amino acids: CASSQETSGPSYEQYF.